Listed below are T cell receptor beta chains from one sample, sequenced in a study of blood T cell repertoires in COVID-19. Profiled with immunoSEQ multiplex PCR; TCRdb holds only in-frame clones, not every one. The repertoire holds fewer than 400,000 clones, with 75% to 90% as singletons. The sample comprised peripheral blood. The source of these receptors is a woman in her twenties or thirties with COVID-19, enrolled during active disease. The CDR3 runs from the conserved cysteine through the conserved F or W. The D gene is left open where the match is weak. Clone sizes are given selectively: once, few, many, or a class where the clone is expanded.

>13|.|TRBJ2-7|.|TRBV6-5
TGTGCCAGCGCCGTGGGGCCCACCTACGAGCAGTACTTC
CASAVGPTYEQYF
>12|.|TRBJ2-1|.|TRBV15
TGTGCCACCAGCAGAGATGAGACAGAGCAGTTCTTC
CATSRDETEQFF
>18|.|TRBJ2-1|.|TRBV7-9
TGTGCCAGCAGCTTGACGGGAAACGGAGTCCACTCCTACAATGAGCAGTTCTTC
CASSLTGNGVHSYNEQFF
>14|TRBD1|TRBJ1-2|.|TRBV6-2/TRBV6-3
TGTGCCAGCAGTAGGACAGGGTCAGGTCGTGGCTACACCTTC
CASSRTGSGRGYTF
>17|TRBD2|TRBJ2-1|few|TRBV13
TGTGCCAGCAGCCCCAAAATGAGCGGGAGGGATTACAATGAGCAGTTCTTC
CASSPKMSGRDYNEQFF
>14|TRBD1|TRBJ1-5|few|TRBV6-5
TGTGCCAGCATCGCGACAGGGGGGAATCAGCCCCAGCATTTT
CASIATGGNQPQHF
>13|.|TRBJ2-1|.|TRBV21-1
TGTGCCAGCAGCAAAGATCCAGGGAATGAGCAGTTCTTC
CASSKDPGNEQFF
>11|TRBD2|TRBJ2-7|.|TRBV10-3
TGTGCCATCAGTGAGGGGAGGGACGTCGACTTC
CAISEGRDVDF
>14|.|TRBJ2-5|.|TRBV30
TGTGCCTGGACCCGAATCAGGACACAAGAGACCCAGTACTTC
CAWTRIRTQETQYF
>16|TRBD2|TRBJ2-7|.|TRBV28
TGTGCCAGCAGTCCCCCAGGTGGCGGGAGGGCCCACGAGCAGTACTTC
CASSPPGGGRAHEQYF
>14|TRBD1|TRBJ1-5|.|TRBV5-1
TGCGCCAGCAGCCGAGGACAGGGAGAGGAGCCCCAGCATTTT
CASSRGQGEEPQHF
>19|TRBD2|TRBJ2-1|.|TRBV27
TGTGCCAGCAGTCCCGGACTAGCGGGGCTGAGGAGCTCCTACAATGAGCAGTTCTTC
CASSPGLAGLRSSYNEQFF
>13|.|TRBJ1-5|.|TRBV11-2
TGTGCCAGCAGCTTTACGGGTAATCAGCCCCAGCATTTT
CASSFTGNQPQHF
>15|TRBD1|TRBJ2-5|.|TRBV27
TGTGCCAGCAGTCGGACAGGGGGCGCTTGGGAGACCCAGTACTTC
CASSRTGGAWETQYF
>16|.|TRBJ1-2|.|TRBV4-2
TGTGCCAGCAGCCAAGATCCCAAAAATAGCCGCTATGGCTACACCTTC
CASSQDPKNSRYGYTF
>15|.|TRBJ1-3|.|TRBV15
TGTGCCACCAGCAGAGACAGTCTCTCTGGAAACACCATATATTTT
CATSRDSLSGNTIYF
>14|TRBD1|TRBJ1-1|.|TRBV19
TGTGCCAGTAGGCGGGACAGGGGTTCCACTGAAGCTTTCTTT
CASRRDRGSTEAFF
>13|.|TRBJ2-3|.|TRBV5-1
TGCGCCAGCAGCTACGGGATCACAGATACGCAGTATTTT
CASSYGITDTQYF
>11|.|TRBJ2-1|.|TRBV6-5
TGTGCCAGCAACAGGGTGAATGAGCAGTTCTTC
CASNRVNEQFF
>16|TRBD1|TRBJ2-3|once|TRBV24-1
TGTGCCACCAGTGATTTGCAAGGGACAGACACAGATACGCAGTATTTT
CATSDLQGTDTDTQYF
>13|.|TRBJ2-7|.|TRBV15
TGTGCCACCAGCAGAGGGCCGTCCTACGAGCAGTACTTC
CATSRGPSYEQYF
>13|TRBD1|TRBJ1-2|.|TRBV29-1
TGCAGCGCCCCCCGGACAGGCTTAGGGGGCTACACCTTC
CSAPRTGLGGYTF
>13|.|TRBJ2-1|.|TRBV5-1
TGCGCCAGCAGCTACGAGCCTAGCTATGAGCAGTTCTTC
CASSYEPSYEQFF
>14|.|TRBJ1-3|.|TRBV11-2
TGTGCCAGCAGCCTTCCTCCCGGGGGAAACACCATATATTTT
CASSLPPGGNTIYF
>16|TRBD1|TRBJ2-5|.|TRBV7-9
TGTGCCAGCAGCTTGACAGGGTATGAGTACCAAGAGACCCAGTACTTC
CASSLTGYEYQETQYF
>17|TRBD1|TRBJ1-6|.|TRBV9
TGTGCCAGCAGCCTCGAAGGCGGGACAGAGATTAATTCACCCCTCCACTTT
CASSLEGGTEINSPLHF
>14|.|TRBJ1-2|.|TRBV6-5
TGTGCCAGCAGCTTGTATTCCCTTAACTATGGCTACACCTTC
CASSLYSLNYGYTF
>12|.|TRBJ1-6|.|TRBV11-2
TGTGCCAGCAGCTTTGGGGGCTCACCCCTCCACTTT
CASSFGGSPLHF
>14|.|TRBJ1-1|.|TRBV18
TGTGCCAGCTCTTCTGAGACAGTGAACACTGAAGCTTTCTTT
CASSSETVNTEAFF
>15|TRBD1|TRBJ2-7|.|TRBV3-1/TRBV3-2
TGTGCCAGCAGCCAAGATGCTACAGGGGCCTACGAGCAGTACTTC
CASSQDATGAYEQYF